The following is a TCR beta chain sequence with its context. From the germline J gene comes the end of the CDR3, since the read stops 3 residues before it. The table came from immunoSEQ multiplex PCR; TCRdb's copy has only in-frame clones and leaves some out. Its table records over 30,000 clones. The record originates from a study of T cells in women clearing cervical HPV infection. In the study overall: With HLA typing for only a few women, HLA confounding remains possible.

Cervical HPV DNA detected by MY09/MY11 PCR, typed by dot-blot. The V segment lost 6 bases and the J segment 0 bases; nucleotides outside the gene matches: 6. CDR1 and CDR2 from the germline V gene are SQVTM and ANQGSEA. CDR3 length: 14 residues. This clonotype was sampled from a woman between 18 and 75 years old with a cervical HPV16 infection that either progressed to CIN3+ or cleared (not recorded which). The chain couples TRBV29-1 to TRBJ2-3, with 7 bases aligning to TRBD2. Material for sequencing was blood buffy coat. The sequenced CDR3 bases are TGCAGCGTACTCGCGCGGGGGAGCACAGATACG. Its protein product is CSVLARGSTDT. The CDR3, in full, reads CSVLARGSTDTQYF.